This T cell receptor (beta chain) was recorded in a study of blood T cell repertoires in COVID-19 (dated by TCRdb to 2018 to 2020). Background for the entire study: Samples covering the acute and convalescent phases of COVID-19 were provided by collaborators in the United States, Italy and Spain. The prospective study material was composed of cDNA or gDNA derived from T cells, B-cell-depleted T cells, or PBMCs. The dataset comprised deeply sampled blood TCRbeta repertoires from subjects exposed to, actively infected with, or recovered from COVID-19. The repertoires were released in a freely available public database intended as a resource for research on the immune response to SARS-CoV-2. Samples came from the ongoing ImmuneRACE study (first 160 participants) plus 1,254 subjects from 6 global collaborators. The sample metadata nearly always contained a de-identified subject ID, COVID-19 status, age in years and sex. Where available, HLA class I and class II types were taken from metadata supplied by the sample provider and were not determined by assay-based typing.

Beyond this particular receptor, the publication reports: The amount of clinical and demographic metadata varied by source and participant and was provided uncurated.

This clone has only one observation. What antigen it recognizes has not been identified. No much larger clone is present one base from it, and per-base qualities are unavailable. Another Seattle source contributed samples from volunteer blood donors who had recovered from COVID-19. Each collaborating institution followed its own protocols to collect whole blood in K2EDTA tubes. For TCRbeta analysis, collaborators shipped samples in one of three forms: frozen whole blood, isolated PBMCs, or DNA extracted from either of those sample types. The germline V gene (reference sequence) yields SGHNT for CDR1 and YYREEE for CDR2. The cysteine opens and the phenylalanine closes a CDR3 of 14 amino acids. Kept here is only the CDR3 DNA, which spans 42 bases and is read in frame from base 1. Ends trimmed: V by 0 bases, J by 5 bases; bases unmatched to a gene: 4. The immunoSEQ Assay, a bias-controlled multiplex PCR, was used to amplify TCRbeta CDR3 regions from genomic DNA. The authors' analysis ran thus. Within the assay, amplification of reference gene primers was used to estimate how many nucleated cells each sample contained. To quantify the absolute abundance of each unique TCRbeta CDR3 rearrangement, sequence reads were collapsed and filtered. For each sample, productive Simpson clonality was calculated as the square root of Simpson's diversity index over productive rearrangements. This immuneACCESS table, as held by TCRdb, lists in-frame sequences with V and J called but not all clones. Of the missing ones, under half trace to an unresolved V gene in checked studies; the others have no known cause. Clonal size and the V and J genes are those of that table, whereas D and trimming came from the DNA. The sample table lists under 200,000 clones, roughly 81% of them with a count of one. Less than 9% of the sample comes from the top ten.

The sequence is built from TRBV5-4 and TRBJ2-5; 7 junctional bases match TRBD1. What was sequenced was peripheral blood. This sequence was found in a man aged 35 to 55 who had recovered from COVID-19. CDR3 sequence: CASSLGQGWETQYF. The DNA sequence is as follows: TGTGCCAGCAGCTTGGGACAGGGATGGGAGACCCAGTACTTC.